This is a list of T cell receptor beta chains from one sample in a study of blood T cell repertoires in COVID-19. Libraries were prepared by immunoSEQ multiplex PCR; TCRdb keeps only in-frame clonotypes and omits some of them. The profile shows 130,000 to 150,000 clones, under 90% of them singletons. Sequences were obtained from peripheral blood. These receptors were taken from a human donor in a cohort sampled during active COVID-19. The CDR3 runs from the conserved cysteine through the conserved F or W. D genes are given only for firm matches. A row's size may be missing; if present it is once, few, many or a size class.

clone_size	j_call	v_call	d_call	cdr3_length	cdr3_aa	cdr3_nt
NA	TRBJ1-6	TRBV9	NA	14	CASAESSYNSPLHF	TGTGCCAGCGCGGAGAGCTCCTATAATTCACCCCTCCACTTT
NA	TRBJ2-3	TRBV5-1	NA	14	CASSPDTYTDTQYF	TGCGCCAGCAGCCCGGACACTTACACAGATACGCAGTATTTT
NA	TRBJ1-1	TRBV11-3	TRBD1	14	CASSSDRGLTEAFF	TGTGCCAGCAGCTCAGACAGGGGGTTGACTGAAGCTTTCTTT
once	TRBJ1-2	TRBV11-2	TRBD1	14	CASSLDQGVFGYTF	TGTGCCAGCAGCTTAGATCAGGGGGTCTTTGGCTACACCTTC
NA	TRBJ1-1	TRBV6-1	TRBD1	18	CASSEATGQGARWTEAFF	TGTGCCAGCAGTGAAGCAACGGGACAGGGGGCGCGATGGACTGAAGCTTTCTTT
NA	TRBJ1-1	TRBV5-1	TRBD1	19	CASSFDGTGGSIIGTEAFF	TGCGCCAGCAGCTTCGACGGGACAGGGGGCTCTATTATTGGCACTGAAGCTTTCTTT
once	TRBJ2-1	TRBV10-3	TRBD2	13	CAITSSGGAEQFF	TGTGCCATCACCAGTAGCGGGGGGGCCGAGCAGTTCTTC
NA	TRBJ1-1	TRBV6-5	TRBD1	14	CASRLQGPNTEAFF	TGTGCCAGCAGGTTACAGGGGCCGAACACTGAAGCTTTCTTT
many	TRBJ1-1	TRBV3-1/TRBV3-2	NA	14	CASSERGYITEAFF	TGTGCCAGCAGCGAACGAGGGTATATCACTGAAGCTTTCTTT
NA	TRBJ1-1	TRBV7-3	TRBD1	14	CASTYRGMNTEAFF	TGTGCCAGCACTTACAGGGGCATGAACACTGAAGCTTTCTTT
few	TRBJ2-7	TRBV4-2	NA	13	CASSLRGLNEQYF	TGTGCCAGCAGCCTCCGGGGTTTGAACGAGCAGTACTTC
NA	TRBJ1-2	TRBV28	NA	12	CASNNRVSGYTF	TGTGCCAGCAACAACAGGGTCTCTGGCTACACCTTC